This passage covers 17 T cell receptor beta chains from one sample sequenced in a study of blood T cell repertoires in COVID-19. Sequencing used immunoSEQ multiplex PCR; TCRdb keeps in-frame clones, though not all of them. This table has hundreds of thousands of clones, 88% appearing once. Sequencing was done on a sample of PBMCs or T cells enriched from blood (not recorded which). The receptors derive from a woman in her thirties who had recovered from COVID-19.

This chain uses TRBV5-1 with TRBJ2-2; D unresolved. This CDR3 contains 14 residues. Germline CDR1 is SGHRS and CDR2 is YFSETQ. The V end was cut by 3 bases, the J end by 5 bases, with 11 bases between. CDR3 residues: CASSYPTPTGELFF. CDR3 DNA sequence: TGCGCCAGCAGCTACCCGACACCTACCGGGGAGCTGTTTTTT.

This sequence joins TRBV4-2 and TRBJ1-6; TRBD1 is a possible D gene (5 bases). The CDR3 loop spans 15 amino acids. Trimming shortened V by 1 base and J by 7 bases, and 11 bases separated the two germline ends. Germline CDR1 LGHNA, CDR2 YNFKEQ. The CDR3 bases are TGTGCCAGCAGCCAAGTTCCAGGGCTAAATTCACCCCTCCACTTT. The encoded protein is CASSQVPGLNSPLHF.

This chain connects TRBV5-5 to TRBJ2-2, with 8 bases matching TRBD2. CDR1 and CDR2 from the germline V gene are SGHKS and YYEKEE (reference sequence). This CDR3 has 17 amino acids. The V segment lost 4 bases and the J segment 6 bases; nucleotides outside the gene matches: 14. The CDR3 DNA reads TGTGCCAGCAGCCTCACGTCAGCGGGAGCTATATCCGGGGAGCTGTTTTTT. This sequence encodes CASSLTSAGAISGELFF.

The CDR3 spells CASSLAGNTGANVLTF. DNA of the CDR3: TGCGCCAGCAGCTTGGCAGGCAATACTGGGGCCAACGTCCTGACTTTC. The gene calls are TRBV5-1 and TRBJ2-6, with D hard to call. The CDR3 spans 16 residues. V gave up 0 bases and J gave up 2 bases, with 9 bases separating them. Germline V gene lookup returns CDR1 SGHRS and CDR2 YFSETQ.

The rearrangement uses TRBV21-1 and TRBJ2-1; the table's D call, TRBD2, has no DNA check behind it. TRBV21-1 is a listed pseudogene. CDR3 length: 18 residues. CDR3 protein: CASSKYLIPGLHYNEQFF. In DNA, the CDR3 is TGTGCCAGCAGCAAATATTTAATCCCGGGACTACACTACAATGAGCAGTTCTTC.

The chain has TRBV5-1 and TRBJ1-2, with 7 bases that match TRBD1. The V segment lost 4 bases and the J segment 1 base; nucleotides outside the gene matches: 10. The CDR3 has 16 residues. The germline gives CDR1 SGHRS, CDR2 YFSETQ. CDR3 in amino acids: CASSIGTESYNYGYTF. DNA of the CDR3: TGCGCCAGCAGCATCGGGACAGAATCTTATAACTATGGCTACACCTTC.

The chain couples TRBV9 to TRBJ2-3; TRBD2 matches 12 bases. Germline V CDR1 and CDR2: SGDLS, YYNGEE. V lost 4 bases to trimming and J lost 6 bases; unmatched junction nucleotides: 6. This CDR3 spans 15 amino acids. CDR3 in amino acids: CASSLTSGSADTQYF. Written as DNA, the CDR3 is TGTGCCAGCAGCTTGACTAGCGGGAGTGCGGATACGCAGTATTTT.

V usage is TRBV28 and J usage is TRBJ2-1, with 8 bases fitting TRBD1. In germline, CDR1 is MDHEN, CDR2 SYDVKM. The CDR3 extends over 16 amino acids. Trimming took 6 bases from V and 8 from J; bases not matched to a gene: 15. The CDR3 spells CASSLHPDRGWDEQFF. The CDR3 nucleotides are TGTGCCAGCAGCCTACACCCTGACAGGGGCTGGGATGAGCAGTTCTTC.

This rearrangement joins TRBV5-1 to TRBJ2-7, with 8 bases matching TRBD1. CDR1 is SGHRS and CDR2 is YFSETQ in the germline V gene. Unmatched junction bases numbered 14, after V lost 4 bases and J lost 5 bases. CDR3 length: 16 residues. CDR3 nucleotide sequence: TGCGCCAGCAGCACCGTCCAAGGACAGGGTCGGGACGAGCAGTACTTC. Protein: CASSTVQGQGRDEQYF.

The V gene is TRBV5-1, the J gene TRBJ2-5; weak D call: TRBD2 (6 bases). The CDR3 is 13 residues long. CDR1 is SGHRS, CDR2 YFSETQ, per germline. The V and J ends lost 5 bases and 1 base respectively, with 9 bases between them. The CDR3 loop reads CASSRGGQETQYF. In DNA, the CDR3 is TGCGCCAGCAGTAGGGGAGGCCAAGAGACCCAGTACTTC.

Written as DNA, the CDR3 is TGCGCCAGCAGCTTTTATGGCTCAGTGAACACTGAAGCTTTCTTT. Its protein product is CASSFYGSVNTEAFF. The chain couples TRBV5-1 to TRBJ1-1, with no clear D. There are 15 residues in the CDR3. The V gene's germline CDR1 is SGHRS and CDR2 YFSETQ. V lost 2 bases to trimming and J lost 0 bases, with 11 bases between them.

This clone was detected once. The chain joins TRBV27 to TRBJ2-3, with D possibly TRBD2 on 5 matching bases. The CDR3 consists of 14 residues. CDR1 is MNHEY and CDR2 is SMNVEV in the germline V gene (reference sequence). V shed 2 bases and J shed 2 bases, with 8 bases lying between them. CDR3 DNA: TGTGCCAGCAGTTTAAAGCGGTACACAGATACGCAGTATTTT. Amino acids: CASSLKRYTDTQYF.

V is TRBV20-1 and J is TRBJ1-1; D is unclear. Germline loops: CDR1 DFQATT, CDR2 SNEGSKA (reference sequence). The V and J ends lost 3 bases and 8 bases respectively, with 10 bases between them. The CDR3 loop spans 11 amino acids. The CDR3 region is CSASIGWEAFF. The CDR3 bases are TGCAGTGCTAGTATCGGTTGGGAAGCTTTCTTT.

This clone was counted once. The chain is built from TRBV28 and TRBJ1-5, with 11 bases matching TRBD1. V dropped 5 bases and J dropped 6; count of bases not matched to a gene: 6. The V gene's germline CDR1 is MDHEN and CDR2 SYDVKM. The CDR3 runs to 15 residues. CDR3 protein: CASSEPGQGVQPQHF. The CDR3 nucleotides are TGTGCCAGCAGTGAACCGGGACAGGGGGTTCAGCCCCAGCATTTT.

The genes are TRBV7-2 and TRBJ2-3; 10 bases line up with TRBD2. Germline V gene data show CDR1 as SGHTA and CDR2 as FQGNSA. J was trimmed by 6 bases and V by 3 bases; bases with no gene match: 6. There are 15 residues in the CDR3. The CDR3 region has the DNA TGTGCCAGCAGCTTCAGCGGGGGGGCCGGGGATACGCAGTATTTT. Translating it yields CASSFSGGAGDTQYF.

The CDR3 region is CASSPPGGGIQYF. As DNA, the CDR3 is TGTGCCAGCTCACCACCGGGCGGGGGCATTCAGTACTTC. The V gene is TRBV18, the J gene TRBJ2-4; 7 bases match TRBD2. V lost 0 bases, J lost 9 bases, and 2 bases stayed unmatched. Germline V gene data show CDR1 as KGHSH and CDR2 as LQKENI. The CDR3 totals 13 residues. Together with reference TRBV18 and TRBJ2-4, the CDR3 gives the full variable domain: NAGVMQNPRHLVRRRGQEARLRCSPMKGHSHVYWYRQLPEEGLKFMVYLQKENIIDESGMPKERFSAEFPKEGPSILRIQQVVRGDSAAYFCASSPPGGGIQYFGAGTRLSVL.

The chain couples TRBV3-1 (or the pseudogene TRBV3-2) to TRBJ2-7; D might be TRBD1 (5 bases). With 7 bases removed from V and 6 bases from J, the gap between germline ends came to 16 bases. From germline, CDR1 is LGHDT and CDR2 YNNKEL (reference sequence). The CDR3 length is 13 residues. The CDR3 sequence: CASKRQGSGEQYF. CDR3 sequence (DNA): TGTGCCAGCAAAAGGCAGGGAAGTGGCGAGCAGTACTTC.